Below, 10 T cell receptor beta chains from the same sample are listed, as sequenced in a study of blood T cell repertoires in COVID-19. TCRdb keeps only in-frame clones here, not all; method: immunoSEQ multiplex PCR. The data contain some 370,000 clones, more than 70% of them seen just once; the ten biggest clones take up more than 0.95%. Sequenced: peripheral blood. The receptors here all came from a man aged 40-49 years with acute or convalescent COVID-19.

This chain connects TRBV7-2 to TRBJ1-1, with D possibly being TRBD1 (5 bases). Trimming removed 1 base at V and 6 bases at J, with 12 bases between. The CDR3 loop spans 14 amino acids. From germline, CDR1 is SGHTA and CDR2 FQGNSA. The CDR3 bases are TGTGCCAGCAGCTTAGATAGTGGGGCCGCTGAAGCTTTCTTT. This translates into CASSLDSGAAEAFF.

The chain recombines TRBV3-1 (or the pseudogene TRBV3-2) with TRBJ1-5; perhaps TRBD1 as D (5 bases). The CDR3 covers 14 residues. CDR1 LGHDT and CDR2 YNNKEL come from the germline V gene (reference sequence). V was pared by 6 bases and J by 6 bases, with 15 bases between. CDR3 amino acids: CASSTDSYSQPQHF. The CDR3, as DNA: TGTGCCAGCAGTACCGACAGCTACTCTCAGCCCCAGCATTTT.

This clone was detected ten times or more. The genes are TRBV12-3 or TRBV12-4 and TRBJ1-1; D gene unclear. The CDR3 runs 13 residues. Trimming shortened V by 4 bases and J by 6 bases, and 12 bases separated the two germline ends. CDR3 sequence reads: CASSSLVRAEAFF. The CDR3 DNA follows: TGTGCCAGCAGTTCGTTGGTACGCGCTGAAGCTTTCTTT.

The sample holds one count of this clone. The rearrangement joins TRBV15 to TRBJ1-2; a weak D match, TRBD1 (5 bases). CDR3 length equals 13 residues. Trimming took off 4 bases at V and 8 bases at J, with 14 bases between the two ends. Germline V gene data show CDR1 as LNHNV and CDR2 as YYDKDF (reference sequence). CDR3 residues: CATSTRRGGGYTF. The CDR3 bases are TGTGCCACCAGCACGCGAAGGGGTGGCGGCTACACCTTC.

The chain uses TRBV2 and TRBJ2-3, with 12 nucleotides matching TRBD2. In germline, CDR1 is SNHLY, CDR2 FYNNEI. The V segment lost 2 bases and the J segment 5 bases; nucleotides outside the gene matches: 2. CDR3 length: 15 residues. For the CDR3, the DNA is TGTGCCAGCAGTGAACTAGCGGGAGGGCAAGATACGCAGTATTTT. It encodes CASSELAGGQDTQYF.

The chain couples TRBV11-2 to TRBJ1-4; TRBD1 is a possible D gene (6 bases). This CDR3 comprises 15 residues. From germline, CDR1 is SGHAT and CDR2 FQNNGV. Trimming pared 1 base from V and 7 bases from J, leaving 13 bases between. As DNA, the CDR3 is TGTGCCAGCAGCTTAGGCGCAGGGGTGAGTGAAAAACTGTTTTTT. Protein sequence: CASSLGAGVSEKLFF.

This rearrangement joins TRBV7-2 to TRBJ2-7, with D tentatively TRBD1 (5 bases). Trimming took off 2 bases at V and 2 bases at J, with 10 bases between the two ends. Germline CDR1 is SGHTA and CDR2 is FQGNSA. The CDR3 extends over 14 amino acids. CDR3 sequence reads: CASSLLGRAYEQYF. DNA for the CDR3: TGTGCCAGCAGCTTATTAGGCAGGGCCTACGAGCAGTACTTC.

V is TRBV5-1 and J is TRBJ2-7, with 10 bases identical to TRBD1. The CDR3 covers 15 residues. Germline loops: CDR1 SGHRS, CDR2 YFSETQ. The V segment lost 2 bases and the J segment 2 bases; nucleotides outside the gene matches: 4. The CDR3 protein is CASSFETGGPYEQYF. Written as DNA, the CDR3 is TGCGCCAGCAGCTTTGAGACAGGGGGCCCCTACGAGCAGTACTTC. Full variable domain (outside the CDR3, taken from reference TRBV5-1 and TRBJ2-7): KAGVTQTPRYLIKTRGQQVTLSCSPISGHRSVSWYQQTPGQGLQFLFEYFSETQRNKGNFPGRFSGRQFSNSRSEMNVSTLELGDSALYLCASSFETGGPYEQYFGPGTRLTVT.

The chain carries TRBV20-1 and TRBJ1-2, with D possibly TRBD1 on 6 matching bases. Germline lookup yields CDR1 DFQATT and CDR2 SNEGSKA (reference sequence). The CDR3 length is 13 residues. Trimming took off 3 bases at V and 2 bases at J, with 10 bases between the two ends. The CDR3 DNA sequence: TGCAGTGCTAGTACAGGGACCAACTATGGCTACACCTTC. It is translated as CSASTGTNYGYTF.

This clone occurred a few times. V usage is TRBV28 and J usage is TRBJ2-7, with D uncertain. With 3 bases removed from V and 2 bases from J, the gap between germline ends came to 14 bases. This CDR3 spans 15 amino acids. Germline CDR1 is MDHEN and CDR2 is SYDVKM. The CDR3 sequence is CASSFGRAGAYEQYF. The CDR3 DNA reads as TGTGCCAGCAGTTTTGGCAGAGCCGGAGCCTACGAGCAGTACTTC.